The 9 T cell receptor beta chains listed next were all sequenced from one sample in a study of blood T cells in healthy people across ages. A second PCR, run for 7 to 11 cycles, used a sample-barcoded 5' primer plus a J-beta primer mix. TCRdb analysed the 5' RACE reads with MiXCR anew, one entry per CDR3 protein. The sample holds some 850,000 distinct CDR3 sequences, roughly 24% seen once. A further study also used this sample, focusing on T cells of mothers and their children.

Specimen: blood. These receptors came from a boy younger than 18 in good health.

This chain links TRBV12-3 or TRBV12-4 with TRBJ2-2; D is ambiguous. V lost 7 bases and J 6 bases, leaving 12 bases between the germline ends. This CDR3 is built from 13 residues. The CDR3 spells CASILSGPGELFF. DNA of the CDR3: TGTGCCAGCATTCTATCGGGTCCCGGGGAGCTGTTTTTT.

The CDR3 region is CASSPLQTGHTEAFF. The CDR3 nucleotides are TGTGCCAGCTCACCCCTGCAAACGGGCCACACTGAAGCTTTCTTT. The V and J genes are TRBV18 and TRBJ1-1; D not certain. This CDR3 comprises 15 residues. Between the trimmed V and J ends, which lost 3 bases and 3 bases, there was a span of 14 bases. The V gene's germline CDR1 is KGHSH and CDR2 LQKENI.

V and J are TRBV7-6 and TRBJ2-7; TRBD2 matches at 8 bases. CDR1 is SGHVS, CDR2 FNYEAQ, per germline. V shed 2 bases and J 0 bases; nucleotides not matched to a gene: 6. The CDR3 loop spans 16 amino acids. The CDR3, as DNA: TGTGCCAGCAGCTTACCGCGGGCGGGGGGCTCCTACGAGCAGTACTTC. Its protein is CASSLPRAGGSYEQYF.

The chain recombines TRBV5-1 with TRBJ2-2; D is possibly TRBD2 (6 bases). The CDR3 consists of 17 residues. Trimming shortened V by 0 bases and J by 6 bases, and 18 bases separated the two germline ends. Germline assignment: CDR1 SGHRS and CDR2 YFSETQ. CDR3 sequence: CASSLEYGTPVSGELFF. CDR3 coding DNA: TGCGCCAGCAGCTTGGAATACGGGACTCCCGTTTCCGGGGAGCTGTTTTTT.

This clonotype was counted only a few times. The chain couples TRBV6-1 to TRBJ2-5; tentative D call: TRBD2 (5 bases). The J call could be wrong; TRBJ2-1 is a better fit for the DNA end. CDR1 and CDR2 (germline): MNHNS, SASEGT. The length of the CDR3 is 13 residues. Written as DNA, the CDR3 is TGTGCCAGCAGCGGACCCGGGGAGAATGAGCAGTTCTTC. Translating it yields CASSGPGENEQFF.

The gene calls are TRBV5-1 and TRBJ1-5; the match to TRBD1 covers 7 bases. Per germline, CDR1 SGHRS and CDR2 YFSETQ. The CDR3 has 15 amino acids. V trimming: 3 bases; J trimming: 2 bases; junction bases outside the gene matches: 5. In nucleotides, the CDR3 is TGCGCCAGCAGCTGGGGAACAGGGGGCAATCAGCCCCAGCATTTT. Translating gives CASSWGTGGNQPQHF.

There are a few counts of this clonotype. This chain links TRBV12-3 or TRBV12-4 with TRBJ1-2, with a weak D call TRBD1 (5 bases). The CDR3 covers 13 residues. V gave up 5 bases and J gave up 8 bases, with 15 bases separating them. The CDR3 DNA follows: TGTGCCAGCAGTCCCAGACAGCCCCAGGGCTACACCTTC. It yields the protein CASSPRQPQGYTF.

The CDR3 sequence: CASSVEWRGGIQYF. The CDR3 nucleotides are TGTGCCAGCAGCGTAGAGTGGCGGGGCGGCATTCAGTACTTC. The V call is TRBV9, the J call TRBJ2-4, with a weak D call TRBD2 (6 bases). The CDR3 spans 14 residues. Looked up from germline, CDR1 is SGDLS and CDR2 is YYNGEE. V lost 0 bases to trimming and J lost 9 bases, with 13 bases between them.

This clonotype has a handful of counts. In DNA form, the CDR3 reads TGCAGTGCCCCAGGACCGCCTATCCAAGAGACCCAGTACTTC. Its translation: CSAPGPPIQETQYF. The chain combines TRBV20-1 with TRBJ2-5; D is unresolved. V was pared by 6 bases and J by 1 base, with 15 bases between. This CDR3 spans 14 amino acids. Germline assignment: CDR1 DFQATT and CDR2 SNEGSKA (reference sequence).